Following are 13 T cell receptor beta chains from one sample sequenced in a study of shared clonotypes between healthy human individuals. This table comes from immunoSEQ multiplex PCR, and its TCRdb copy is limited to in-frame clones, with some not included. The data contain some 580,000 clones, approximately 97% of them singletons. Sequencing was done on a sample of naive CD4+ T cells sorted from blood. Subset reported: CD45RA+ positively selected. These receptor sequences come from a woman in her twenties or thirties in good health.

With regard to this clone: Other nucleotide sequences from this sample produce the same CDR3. CDR3: CASSPWNTEAFF. In nucleotides, the CDR3 is TGTGCCAGCTCACCATGGAACACTGAAGCTTTCTTT. V usage is TRBV18 and J usage is TRBJ1-1; D ambiguous. Trimming left V 2 bases short and J 1 base short, with 2 bases between. CDR3 length equals 12 residues. The V gene's germline CDR1 is KGHSH and CDR2 LQKENI.

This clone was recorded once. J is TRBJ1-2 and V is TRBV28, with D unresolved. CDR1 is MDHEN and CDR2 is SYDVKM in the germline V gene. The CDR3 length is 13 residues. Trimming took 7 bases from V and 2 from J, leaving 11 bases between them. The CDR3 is CASTQGPNYGYTF. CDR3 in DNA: TGTGCCAGCACTCAAGGACCAAACTATGGCTACACCTTC.

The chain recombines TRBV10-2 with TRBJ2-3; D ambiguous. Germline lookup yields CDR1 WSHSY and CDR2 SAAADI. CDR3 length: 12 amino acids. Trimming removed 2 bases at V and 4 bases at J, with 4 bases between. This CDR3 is CASSERADTQYF. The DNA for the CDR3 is TGCGCCAGCAGTGAGCGGGCAGATACGCAGTATTTT.

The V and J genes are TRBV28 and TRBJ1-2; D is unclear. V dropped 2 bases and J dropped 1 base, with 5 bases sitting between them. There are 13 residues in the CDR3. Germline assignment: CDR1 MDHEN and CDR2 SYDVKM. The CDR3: CASSLSFNYGYTF. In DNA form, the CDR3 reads TGTGCCAGCAGTTTAAGTTTTAACTATGGCTACACCTTC.

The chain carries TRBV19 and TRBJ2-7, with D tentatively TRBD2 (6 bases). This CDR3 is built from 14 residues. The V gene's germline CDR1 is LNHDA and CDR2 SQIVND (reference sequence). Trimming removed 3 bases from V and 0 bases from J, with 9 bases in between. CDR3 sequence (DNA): TGTGCCAGTAGTATGATCGGGAGCTCCTACGAGCAGTACTTC. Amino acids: CASSMIGSSYEQYF.

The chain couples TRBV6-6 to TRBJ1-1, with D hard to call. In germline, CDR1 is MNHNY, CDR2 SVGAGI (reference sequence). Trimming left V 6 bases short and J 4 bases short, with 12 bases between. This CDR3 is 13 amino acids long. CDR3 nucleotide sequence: TGTGCCAGCAGCCTCCCCCGTGGCACTGAAGCTTTCTTT. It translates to CASSLPRGTEAFF.

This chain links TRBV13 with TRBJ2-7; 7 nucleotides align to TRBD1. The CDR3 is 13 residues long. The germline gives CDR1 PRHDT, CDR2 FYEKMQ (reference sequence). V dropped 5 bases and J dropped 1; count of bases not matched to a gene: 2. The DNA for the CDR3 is TGTGCCAGCAGCCCGACAGGGTCCTACGAGCAGTACTTC. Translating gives CASSPTGSYEQYF.

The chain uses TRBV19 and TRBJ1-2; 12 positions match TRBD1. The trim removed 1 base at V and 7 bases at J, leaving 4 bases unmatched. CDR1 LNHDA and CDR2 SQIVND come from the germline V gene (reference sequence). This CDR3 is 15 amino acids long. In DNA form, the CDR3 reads TGTGCCAGTAGTATAGTGGGACAGGGGGCGTCTGGCTACACCTTC. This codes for CASSIVGQGASGYTF.

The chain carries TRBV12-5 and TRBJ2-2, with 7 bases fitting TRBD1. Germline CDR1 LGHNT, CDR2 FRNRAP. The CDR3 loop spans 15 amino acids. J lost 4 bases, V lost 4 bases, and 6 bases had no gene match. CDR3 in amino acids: CASGSQGVGTGELFF. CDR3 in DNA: TGTGCTAGTGGTTCCCAGGGGGTGGGCACCGGGGAGCTGTTTTTT.

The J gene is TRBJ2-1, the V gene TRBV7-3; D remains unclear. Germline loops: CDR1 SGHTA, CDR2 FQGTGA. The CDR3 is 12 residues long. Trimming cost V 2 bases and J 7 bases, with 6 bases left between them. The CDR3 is CASSLDGNEQFF. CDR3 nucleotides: TGTGCCAGCAGCTTAGACGGGAATGAGCAGTTCTTC. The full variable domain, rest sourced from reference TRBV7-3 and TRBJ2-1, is GAGVSQTPSNKVTEKGKYVELRCDPISGHTALYWYRQSLGQGPEFLIYFQGTGAADDSGLPNDRFFAVRPEGSVSTLKIQRTERGDSAVYLCASSLDGNEQFFGPGTRLTVL.

This chain's CDR3 is CASSPDRGKSGANVLTF. Written as DNA, the CDR3 is TGCGCCAGCAGCCCCGACAGGGGAAAGTCTGGGGCCAACGTCCTGACTTTC. This chain uses TRBV4-1 with TRBJ2-6, with 8 bases lining up with TRBD1. CDR3 length equals 17 residues. Germline V gene sequence: CDR1 MGHRA, CDR2 YSYEKL. The ends lost 4 bases at V and 1 base at J; junction bases unmatched: 6.

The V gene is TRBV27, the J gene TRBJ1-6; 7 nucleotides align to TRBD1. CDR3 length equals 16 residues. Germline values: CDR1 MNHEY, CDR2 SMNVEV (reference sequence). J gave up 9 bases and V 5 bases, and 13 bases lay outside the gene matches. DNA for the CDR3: TGTGCCAGCAGTCGTACGACAGGGAGAGGACTTTCACCCCTCCACTTT. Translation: CASSRTTGRGLSPLHF.

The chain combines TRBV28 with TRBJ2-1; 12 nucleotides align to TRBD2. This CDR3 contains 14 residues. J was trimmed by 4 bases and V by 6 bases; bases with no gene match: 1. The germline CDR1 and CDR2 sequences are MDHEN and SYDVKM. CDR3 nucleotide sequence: TGTGCCAGCAGGACTAGCGGGAGTTACAATGAGCAGTTCTTC. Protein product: CASRTSGSYNEQFF.